The TCR beta chain under discussion was sequenced for a study of cytomegalovirus exposure and HLA in healthy donors. Germline V gene lookup returns CDR1 SGHNT and CDR2 YENEEA. The CDR3 spans 13 residues. V lost 5 bases, J lost 6 bases, and 11 bases lay in between. The PCR had 60 Vbeta and 13 Jbeta primers. TCRdb keeps only in-frame clones here, not all; method: immunoSEQ multiplex PCR. This table holds 100,000 to 120,000 clones, over 60% found once. This clone came up once. The sequence was collected from a young woman in good health and CMV-seronegative. The sample was PBMCs. V usage is TRBV11-3 and J usage is TRBJ2-1; maybe TRBD2 (6 bases). The CDR3 spells CASSLTGVNEQFF. The DNA of the CDR3 is TGTGCCAGCAGCCTTACGGGGGTCAATGAGCAGTTCTTC.